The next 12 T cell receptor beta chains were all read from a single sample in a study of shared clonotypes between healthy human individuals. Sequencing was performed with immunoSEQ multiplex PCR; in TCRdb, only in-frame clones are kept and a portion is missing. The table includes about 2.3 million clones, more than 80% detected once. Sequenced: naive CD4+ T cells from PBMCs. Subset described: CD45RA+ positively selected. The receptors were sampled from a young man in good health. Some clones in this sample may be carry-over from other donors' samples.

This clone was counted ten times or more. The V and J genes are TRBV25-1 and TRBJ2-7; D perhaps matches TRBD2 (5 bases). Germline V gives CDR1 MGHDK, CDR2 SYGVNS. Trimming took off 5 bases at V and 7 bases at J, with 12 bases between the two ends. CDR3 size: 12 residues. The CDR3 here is CASSPWEREQYF. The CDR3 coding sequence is TGTGCCAGCAGTCCATGGGAGCGAGAGCAGTACTTC.

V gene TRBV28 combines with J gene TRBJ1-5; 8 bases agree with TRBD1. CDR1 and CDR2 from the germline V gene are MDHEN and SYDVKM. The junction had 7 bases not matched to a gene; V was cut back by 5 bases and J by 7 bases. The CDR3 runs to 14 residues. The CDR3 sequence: CASSRQGTSQPQHF. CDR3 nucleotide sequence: TGTGCCAGCAGTAGACAGGGGACATCGCAGCCCCAGCATTTT. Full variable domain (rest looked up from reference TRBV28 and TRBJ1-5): DVKVTQSSRYLVKRTGEKVFLECVQDMDHENMFWYRQDPGLGLRLIYFSYDVKMKEKGDIPEGYSVSREKKERFSLILESASTNQTSMYLCASSRQGTSQPQHFGDGTRLSIL.

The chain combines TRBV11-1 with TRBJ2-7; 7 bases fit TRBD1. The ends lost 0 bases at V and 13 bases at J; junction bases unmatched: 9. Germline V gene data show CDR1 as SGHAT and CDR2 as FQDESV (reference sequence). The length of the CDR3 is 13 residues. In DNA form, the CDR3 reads TGTGCCAGCAGCTTAGCGCTACGGGACAGAGAATACTTC. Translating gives CASSLALRDREYF.

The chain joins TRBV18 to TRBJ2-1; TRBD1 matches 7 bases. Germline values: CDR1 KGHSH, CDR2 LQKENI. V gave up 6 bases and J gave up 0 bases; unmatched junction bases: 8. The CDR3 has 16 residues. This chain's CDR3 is CASSWRTGLSYNEQFF. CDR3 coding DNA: TGTGCCAGCTCGTGGAGGACAGGCCTCTCCTACAATGAGCAGTTCTTC.

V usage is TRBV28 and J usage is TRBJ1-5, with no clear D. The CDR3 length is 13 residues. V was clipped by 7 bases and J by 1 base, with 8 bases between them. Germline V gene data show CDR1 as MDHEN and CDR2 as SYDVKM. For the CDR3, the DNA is TGTGCCAGCACTACGTGGAGCAATCAGCCCCAGCATTTT. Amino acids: CASTTWSNQPQHF.

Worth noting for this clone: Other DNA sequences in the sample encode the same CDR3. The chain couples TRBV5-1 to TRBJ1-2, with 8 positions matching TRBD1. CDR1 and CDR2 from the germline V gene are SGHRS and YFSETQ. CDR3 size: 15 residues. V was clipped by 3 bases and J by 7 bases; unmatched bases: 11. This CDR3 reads CASSSTGQAMPGYTF. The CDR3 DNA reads TGCGCCAGCAGCTCAACGGGACAGGCGATGCCTGGCTACACCTTC. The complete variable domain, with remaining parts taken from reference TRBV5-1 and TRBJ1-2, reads KAGVTQTPRYLIKTRGQQVTLSCSPISGHRSVSWYQQTPGQGLQFLFEYFSETQRNKGNFPGRFSGRQFSNSRSEMNVSTLELGDSALYLCASSSTGQAMPGYTFGSGTRLTVV.

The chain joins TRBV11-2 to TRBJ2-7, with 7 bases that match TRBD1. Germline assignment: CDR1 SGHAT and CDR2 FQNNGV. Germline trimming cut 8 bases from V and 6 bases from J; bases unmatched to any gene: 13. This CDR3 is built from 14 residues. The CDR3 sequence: CASQLNSRGTEQYF. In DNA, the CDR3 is TGTGCCAGCCAACTTAACTCCAGGGGGACCGAGCAGTACTTC.

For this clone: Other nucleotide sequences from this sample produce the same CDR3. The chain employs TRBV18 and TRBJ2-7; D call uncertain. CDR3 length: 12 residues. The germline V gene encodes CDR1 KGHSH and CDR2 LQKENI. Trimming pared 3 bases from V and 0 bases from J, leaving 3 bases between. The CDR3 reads CASSPFSYEQYF. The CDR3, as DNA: TGTGCCAGCTCACCTTTCTCCTACGAGCAGTACTTC.

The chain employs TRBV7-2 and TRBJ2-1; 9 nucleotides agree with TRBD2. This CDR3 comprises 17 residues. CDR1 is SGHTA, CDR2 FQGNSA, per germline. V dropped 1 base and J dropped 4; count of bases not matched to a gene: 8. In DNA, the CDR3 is TGTGCCAGCAGCTTAGAGGGAGCTAGCGGGGTGTACAATGAGCAGTTCTTC. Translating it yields CASSLEGASGVYNEQFF.

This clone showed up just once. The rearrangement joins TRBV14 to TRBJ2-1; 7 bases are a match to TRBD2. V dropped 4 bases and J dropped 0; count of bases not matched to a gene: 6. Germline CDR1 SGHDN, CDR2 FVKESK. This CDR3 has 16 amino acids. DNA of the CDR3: TGTGCCAGCAGCCCGTGGGAGGGTTACTCCTACAATGAGCAGTTCTTC. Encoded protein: CASSPWEGYSYNEQFF.

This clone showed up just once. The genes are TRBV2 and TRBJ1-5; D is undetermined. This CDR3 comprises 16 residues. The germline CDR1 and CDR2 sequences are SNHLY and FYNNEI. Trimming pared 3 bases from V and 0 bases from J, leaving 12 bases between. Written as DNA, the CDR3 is TGTGCCAGCAGTGATCACCCGCGGGGTAGCAATCAGCCCCAGCATTTT. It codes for CASSDHPRGSNQPQHF.

The CDR3 is CASSQKRGNLLAEQYF. The CDR3 DNA sequence: TGTGCCAGCTCACAGAAGCGGGGAAACCTGCTAGCGGAGCAGTACTTC. The rearrangement links TRBV18 to TRBJ2-7; 7 bases are shared with TRBD2. V gave up 4 bases and J gave up 7 bases; unmatched junction bases: 16. The germline gives CDR1 KGHSH, CDR2 LQKENI. There are 16 residues in the CDR3.